This T cell receptor beta chain was found in a study of response to subunit inactivated influenza vaccine. The germline CDR1 and CDR2 sequences are DFQATT and SNEGSKA (reference sequence). V was cut by 2 bases and J by 4 bases, with 8 bases left in between. This CDR3 comprises 12 residues. TCRdb passed the RT-PCR reads through MiXCR, listing each CDR3 protein once. This table has 150,000 to 200,000 distinct CDR3 sequences, about 12% appearing once. These same records also appear under a second study, on T cells expressing NK-cell markers. That study reports: For TCR beta, cDNA was produced by 5'RACE template switching with UMIs. Seven of the eight sequenced donors were classified as HCMV-seropositive, and one was classified as seronegative.

The TCR comes from a man in his forties or fifties who received an inactivated influenza vaccine. The chain is built from TRBV20-1 and TRBJ1-1; weak D call: TRBD1 (5 bases). The sample consisted of CD8+ T cells sorted from PBMCs, taken roughly 12 days after vaccination. CDR3 region: CSARRQGTEAFF. CDR3 coding DNA: TGCAGTGCTAGACGGCAGGGCACTGAAGCTTTCTTT.